A single sample gave rise to the 30 T cell receptor beta chains below, sequenced in a study of cytomegalovirus exposure and HLA in healthy donors. Primers for the PCR totalled 60 Vbeta and 13 Jbeta. Repertoires were generated with immunoSEQ multiplex PCR, while TCRdb's copy carries only in-frame clones and drops some. Of approximately 110,000 clones listed, under 80% were seen once; the top ten hold about 13%. Sequencing used PBMCs. The receptors originated from a woman aged 55-70 years in good health and CMV-seropositive.

This rearrangement joins TRBV9 to TRBJ1-3; no reliable D call. Germline-derived CDR1 and CDR2 are SGDLS and YYNGEE. V was trimmed by 0 bases and J by 0 bases, leaving 10 bases between them. CDR3 size: 16 residues. The CDR3 loop reads CASSVVEGYSGNTIYF. Written as DNA, the CDR3 is TGTGCCAGCAGCGTAGTTGAGGGCTACTCTGGAAACACCATATATTTT. Together with reference TRBV9 and TRBJ1-3, the CDR3 gives the full variable domain: DSGVTQTPKHLITATGQRVTLRCSPRSGDLSVYWYQQSLDQGLQFLIQYYNGEERAKGNILERFSAQQFPDLHSELNLSSLELGDSALYFCASSVVEGYSGNTIYFGEGSWLTVV.

The chain has TRBV6-1 and TRBJ1-2, with 7 positions matching TRBD1. Per the germline V gene, CDR1 is MNHNS and CDR2 is SASEGT. The CDR3 covers 15 residues. The ends lost 7 bases at V and 0 bases at J; junction bases unmatched: 8. The CDR3 DNA is TGTGCCAGCATCCGGGACAGAGACACTAACTATGGCTACACCTTC. The encoded protein is CASIRDRDTNYGYTF.

The chain recombines TRBV28 with TRBJ1-3; TRBD1 agrees at 10 bases. The CDR3 is 19 amino acids. The V gene end was trimmed by 1 base and the J gene end by 4 bases; junction bases not matched to a gene: 13. Germline CDR1 is MDHEN and CDR2 is SYDVKM. The CDR3 loop is CASSLYPSRTGGYGNTIYF. CDR3 nucleotide sequence: TGTGCCAGCAGTTTATACCCCTCTCGGACAGGGGGTTACGGAAACACCATATATTTT.

The J gene is TRBJ2-5, the V gene TRBV15; possibly TRBD2 for D (5 bases). The CDR3 sequence is 13 residues long. Trimming shortened V by 3 bases and J by 4 bases, and 9 bases separated the two germline ends. The germline V gene has CDR1 LNHNV and CDR2 YYDKDF (reference sequence). The CDR3 loop is CATSRRGRETQYF. The CDR3 coding sequence is TGTGCCACCAGCAGGAGAGGGCGAGAGACCCAGTACTTC.

This clone was observed a handful of times. V usage is TRBV4-1 and J usage is TRBJ2-3; 11 positions agree with TRBD2. Looked up from germline, CDR1 is MGHRA and CDR2 is YSYEKL. The V gene end was trimmed by 0 bases and the J gene end by 6 bases; junction bases not matched to a gene: 11. CDR3 size: 18 residues. The CDR3 reads CASSQDSLAGARSDTQYF. CDR3 coding DNA: TGCGCCAGCAGCCAAGATTCACTAGCGGGAGCAAGGTCGGATACGCAGTATTTT.

This clone was seen more than once but under ten times. This sequence joins TRBV4-3 and TRBJ2-4, with 7 positions matching TRBD1. Germline V gives CDR1 LGHNA, CDR2 YSLEER. CDR3 length: 16 amino acids. Unmatched junction bases numbered 6, after V lost 3 bases and J lost 1 base. The CDR3 nucleotides are TGCGCCAGCAGCCATCGCCGGGACAGCGCCAAAAACATTCAGTACTTC. It translates to CASSHRRDSAKNIQYF.

The chain combines TRBV7-2 with TRBJ2-5; 8 positions agree with TRBD1. J was trimmed by 4 bases and V by 4 bases; bases with no gene match: 8. Germline loops: CDR1 SGHTA, CDR2 FQGNSA. The CDR3 is 15 residues long. CDR3: CASSSTGQGRETQYF. CDR3 nucleotide sequence: TGTGCCAGCAGCTCGACCGGACAGGGTCGAGAGACCCAGTACTTC.

The V and J genes are TRBV9 and TRBJ2-5; 7 bases are shared with TRBD1. The CDR3 is 15 amino acids. V shed 0 bases and J 1 base; nucleotides not matched to a gene: 3. The germline V gene has CDR1 SGDLS and CDR2 YYNGEE. CDR3 in amino acids: CASSVEGTAQETQYF. The CDR3, as DNA: TGTGCCAGCAGCGTAGAGGGGACAGCCCAAGAGACCCAGTACTTC.

In DNA form, the CDR3 reads TGCAGCGTTGAGGGGACAGGGGGCTTGGACACCATATATTTT. The encoded protein is CSVEGTGGLDTIYF. The gene calls are TRBV29-1 and TRBJ1-3, with 12 nucleotides matching TRBD1. CDR3 length: 14 residues. CDR1 is SQVTM and CDR2 is ANQGSEA in the germline V gene. After removal of 3 bases from V and 8 bases from J, the junction contained 5 bases not matched to a gene.

The CDR3: CASSERDRDEQYF. The CDR3 DNA sequence: TGTGCCAGCAGTGAAAGGGACAGGGACGAGCAGTACTTC. The V and J genes are TRBV6-5 and TRBJ2-7, with 9 bases identical to TRBD1. Per germline, CDR1 MNHEY and CDR2 SVGAGI. V lost 5 bases and J lost 5; bases outside the gene matches: 4. This CDR3 spans 13 amino acids.

The chain combines TRBV14 with TRBJ1-2, with a weak D call TRBD1 (6 bases). CDR1 and CDR2 from the germline V gene are SGHDN and FVKESK. The V end lost 1 base, the J end lost 3 bases, and 12 bases lay between the germline ends. This CDR3 comprises 15 residues. The CDR3 nucleotides are TGTGCCAGCAGCCAAGGAGGACAGTCATACTATGGCTACACCTTC. Translating it yields CASSQGGQSYYGYTF.

This clone was recorded only once. A junction boundary mismatches the germline segment, possibly from a read error. The chain combines TRBV28 with TRBJ1-2, with D uncertain. Germline V gene lookup returns CDR1 MDHEN and CDR2 SYDVKM. The CDR3 has 12 residues. The CDR3 loop reads CASRRTNYDYTF. The CDR3 DNA reads TGTGCCAGCAGACGGACTAACTATGACTACACCTTC.

This clone occurred a few times. CDR3 in amino acids: CASSPRQFSYEQYF. CDR3 sequence (DNA): TGTGCCAGCAGCCCCAGACAGTTCTCCTACGAGCAGTACTTC. The rearrangement links TRBV13 to TRBJ2-7; maybe TRBD1 (5 bases). The V end lost 5 bases, the J end lost 0 bases, and 11 bases lay between the germline ends. The CDR3 covers 14 residues. Germline CDR1 and CDR2: PRHDT and FYEKMQ (reference sequence).

The chain employs TRBV6-5 and TRBJ2-3; TRBD2 is a possible D gene (5 bases). The CDR3 has 14 amino acids. Germline V gene sequence: CDR1 MNHEY, CDR2 SVGAGI. V lost 4 bases to trimming and J lost 5 bases, with 13 bases between them. As DNA, the CDR3 is TGTGCCAGCAGTTCCGGGAACAATTTAGATACGCAGTATTTT. It specifies CASSSGNNLDTQYF.

The CDR3 bases are TGTGCCAGCAGCCTAGGAACTAGCGGATTCACAGATACGCAGTATTTT. The encoded protein is CASSLGTSGFTDTQYF. The chain joins TRBV4-2 to TRBJ2-3, with 8 nucleotides matching TRBD2. The CDR3 covers 16 residues. Germline CDR1 reads LGHNA; CDR2 reads YNFKEQ. V was pared by 4 bases and J by 2 bases, with 8 bases of the junction left unmatched.

The chain has TRBV15 and TRBJ1-1; D uncertain. This CDR3 comprises 15 residues. The germline gives CDR1 LNHNV, CDR2 YYDKDF (reference sequence). With 0 bases removed from V and 6 bases from J, the gap between germline ends came to 14 bases. DNA of the CDR3: TGTGCCACCAGCAGAGAGGGCCCGACACGCGCTGAAGCTTTCTTT. Translated, it gives CATSREGPTRAEAFF.

This clone was counted between two and nine times. The J gene is TRBJ2-3, the V gene TRBV11-2; weak D call: TRBD1 (5 bases). This CDR3 is 16 amino acids long. V lost 3 bases and J 0 bases, leaving 13 bases between the germline ends. The germline V gene has CDR1 SGHAT and CDR2 FQNNGV. The CDR3 bases are TGTGCCAGCAGCTTTAGTAACAGGCTGAGCACAGATACGCAGTATTTT. Translation gives CASSFSNRLSTDTQYF.

The chain is built from TRBV7-2 and TRBJ1-1; 7 nucleotides agree with TRBD1. V dropped 5 bases and J dropped 1; count of bases not matched to a gene: 7. Germline V gene lookup returns CDR1 SGHTA and CDR2 FQGNSA. This CDR3 has 15 amino acids. CDR3 amino acids: CASSQFSGGNTEAFF. CDR3 nucleotides: TGTGCCAGCAGCCAGTTTTCAGGGGGGAACACTGAAGCTTTCTTT.

The chain joins TRBV9 to TRBJ2-3, with a possible D match to TRBD2 (5 bases). The CDR3 is 14 amino acids. V lost 4 bases, J lost 0 bases, and 9 bases lay in between. The germline gives CDR1 SGDLS, CDR2 YYNGEE. The CDR3 loop reads CASSPRTSTDTQYF. CDR3 DNA: TGTGCCAGCAGCCCCCGGACTAGCACAGATACGCAGTATTTT. Full variable domain (remainder filled in from reference TRBV9 and TRBJ2-3): DSGVTQTPKHLITATGQRVTLRCSPRSGDLSVYWYQQSLDQGLQFLIQYYNGEERAKGNILERFSAQQFPDLHSELNLSSLELGDSALYFCASSPRTSTDTQYFGPGTRLTVL.

The chain carries TRBV6-6 and TRBJ2-3; D is ambiguous. Trimming took off 10 bases at V and 2 bases at J, with 16 bases between the two ends. Germline V CDR1 and CDR2: MNHNY, SVGAGI (reference sequence). The CDR3 runs to 14 residues. The chain's CDR3 is CATKTELVTDTQYF. The CDR3, as DNA: TGTGCCACCAAAACTGAGTTGGTCACAGATACGCAGTATTTT.

This clone was seen just once. V is TRBV6-6 and J is TRBJ1-3; 10 bases agree with TRBD1. The CDR3 loop spans 14 amino acids. V shed 5 bases, J shed 6 bases, and the junction held 4 bases outside the gene matches. Germline V gene sequence: CDR1 MNHNY, CDR2 SVGAGI (reference sequence). Here the CDR3 reads CASSRQGAENTIYF. DNA of the CDR3: TGTGCCAGCAGTCGACAGGGGGCGGAAAACACCATATATTTT.

The rearrangement links TRBV5-1 to TRBJ1-2; 7 nucleotides line up with TRBD1. CDR1 is SGHRS and CDR2 is YFSETQ in the germline V gene. The CDR3 length is 15 residues. Losses at the gene ends were 3 bases for V and 0 bases for J; bases not matched to a gene: 5. This CDR3 is CASSSGQTSNYGYTF. The CDR3 DNA reads TGCGCCAGCAGCTCGGGACAGACCTCTAACTATGGCTACACCTTC.

This chain uses TRBV27 with TRBJ1-1; D gene unclear. V was pared by 5 bases and J by 2 bases, with 9 bases between. This CDR3 is 13 amino acids long. Germline-derived CDR1 and CDR2 are MNHEY and SMNVEV (reference sequence). The CDR3 spells CASSTHGNTEAFF. In DNA, the CDR3 is TGTGCCAGCAGTACTCACGGTAACACTGAAGCTTTCTTT.

The chain combines TRBV29-1 with TRBJ2-5; 9 bases align to TRBD2. V shed 3 bases and J 7 bases; nucleotides not matched to a gene: 6. Germline CDR1 reads SQVTM; CDR2 reads ANQGSEA. The length of the CDR3 is 13 residues. Here the CDR3 reads CSVETSGLTTQYF. The CDR3 region has the DNA TGCAGCGTTGAGACTAGCGGCTTGACGACCCAGTACTTC.

The chain links TRBV5-6 to TRBJ1-1, with D uncertain. Looked up from germline, CDR1 is SGHDT and CDR2 is YYEEEE. Trimming removed 1 base at V and 4 bases at J, with 8 bases between. CDR3 length: 13 residues. CDR3 residues: CASSLFRSTEAFF. DNA for the CDR3: TGTGCCAGCAGCTTGTTCAGAAGCACTGAAGCTTTCTTT.

V gene TRBV5-6 combines with J gene TRBJ1-2; D may be TRBD1 (6 bases). The CDR3 is 12 residues long. Trimming took 3 bases from V and 8 from J, leaving 11 bases between them. In germline, CDR1 is SGHDT, CDR2 YYEEEE. CDR3 in amino acids: CASSSGTIGYTF. In DNA, the CDR3 is TGTGCCAGCAGCTCCGGGACAATCGGCTACACCTTC.

This chain joins TRBV5-5 and TRBJ1-5; possible D gene TRBD1, 5 bases. The CDR3 runs to 15 residues. Trimming took 4 bases from V and 6 from J, leaving 17 bases between them. Germline V gene sequence: CDR1 SGHKS, CDR2 YYEKEE (reference sequence). The CDR3 spells CASSLAGNPSQPQHF. The CDR3, as DNA: TGTGCCAGCAGCCTTGCAGGGAATCCCAGTCAGCCCCAGCATTTT. The whole variable domain, filled in from reference TRBV5-5 and TRBJ1-5, reads DAGVTQSPTHLIKTRGQQVTLRCSPISGHKSVSWYQQVLGQGPQFIFQYYEKEERGRGNFPDRFSARQFPNYSSELNVNALLLGDSALYLCASSLAGNPSQPQHFGDGTRLSIL.

The chain uses TRBV30 and TRBJ2-7; 9 positions agree with TRBD2. V was pared by 1 base and J by 3 bases, with 13 bases of the junction left unmatched. Per germline, CDR1 GTSNPN and CDR2 SVGIG (reference sequence). This CDR3 region has 17 residues. In nucleotides, the CDR3 is TGTGCCTGGAGTGGGGTTTTCGGCGGGAGGGCCTTCTACGAGCAGTACTTC. Translating gives CAWSGVFGGRAFYEQYF.

The chain employs TRBV7-3 and TRBJ2-2, with 8 positions matching TRBD1. CDR1 is SGHTA, CDR2 FQGTGA, per germline. This CDR3 has 15 amino acids. J gave up 6 bases and V 5 bases, and 8 bases lay outside the gene matches. DNA for the CDR3: TGTGCCAGCAGCCCCCAGGGACAGGCGGCCGGGGAGCTGTTTTTT. Protein sequence: CASSPQGQAAGELFF.

V is TRBV5-6 and J is TRBJ1-3; D gene ambiguous. V was cut by 1 base and J by 3 bases, with 5 bases left in between. Germline V CDR1 and CDR2: SGHDT, YYEEEE. The CDR3 has 13 amino acids. DNA of the CDR3: TGTGCCAGCAGCTTGTTCCGTGGAAACACCATATATTTT. This gives the protein CASSLFRGNTIYF.